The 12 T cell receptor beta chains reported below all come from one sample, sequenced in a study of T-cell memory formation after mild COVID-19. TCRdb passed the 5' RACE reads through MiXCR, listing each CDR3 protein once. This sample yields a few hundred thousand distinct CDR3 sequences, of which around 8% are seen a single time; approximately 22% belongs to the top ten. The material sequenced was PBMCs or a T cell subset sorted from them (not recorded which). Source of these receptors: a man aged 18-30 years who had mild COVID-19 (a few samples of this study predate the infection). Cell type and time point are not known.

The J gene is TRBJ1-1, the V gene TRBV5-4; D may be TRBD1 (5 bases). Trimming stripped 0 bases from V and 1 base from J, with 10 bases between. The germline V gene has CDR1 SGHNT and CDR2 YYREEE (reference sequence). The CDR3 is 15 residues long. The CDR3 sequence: CASSLASQGNTEAFF. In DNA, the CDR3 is TGTGCCAGCAGCTTGGCTAGTCAGGGGAACACTGAAGCTTTCTTT.

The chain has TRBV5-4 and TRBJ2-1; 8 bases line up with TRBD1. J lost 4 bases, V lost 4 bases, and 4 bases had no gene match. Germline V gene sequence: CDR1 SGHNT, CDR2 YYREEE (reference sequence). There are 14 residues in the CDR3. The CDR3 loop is CASSGGQGYNEQFF. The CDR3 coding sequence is TGTGCCAGCAGCGGTGGACAGGGTTACAATGAGCAGTTCTTC.

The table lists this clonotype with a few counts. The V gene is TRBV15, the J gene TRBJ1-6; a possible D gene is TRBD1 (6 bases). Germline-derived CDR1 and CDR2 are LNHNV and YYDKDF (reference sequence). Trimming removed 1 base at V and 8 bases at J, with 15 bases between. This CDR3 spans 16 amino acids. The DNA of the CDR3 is TGTGCCACCAGCAGAGGCCCCCGGGACACCGATTCACCCCTCCACTTT. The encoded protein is CATSRGPRDTDSPLHF.

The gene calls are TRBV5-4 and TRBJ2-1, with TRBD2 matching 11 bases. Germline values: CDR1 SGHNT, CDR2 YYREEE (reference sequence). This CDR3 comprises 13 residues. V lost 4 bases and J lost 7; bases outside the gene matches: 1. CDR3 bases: TGTGCCAGCAGCACTAGCGGGGGTAATGAGCAGTTCTTC. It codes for CASSTSGGNEQFF.

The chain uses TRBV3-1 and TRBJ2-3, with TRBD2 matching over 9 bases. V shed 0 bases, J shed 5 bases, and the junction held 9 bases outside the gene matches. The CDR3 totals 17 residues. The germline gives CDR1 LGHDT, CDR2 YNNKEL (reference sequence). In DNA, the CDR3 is TGTGCCAGCAGCCAAGAAGTGACGCTAGCGGGGATAGATACGCAGTATTTT. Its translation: CASSQEVTLAGIDTQYF.

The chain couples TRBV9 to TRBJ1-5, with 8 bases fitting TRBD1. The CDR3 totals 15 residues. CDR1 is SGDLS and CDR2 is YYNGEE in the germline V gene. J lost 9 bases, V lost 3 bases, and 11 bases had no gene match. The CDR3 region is CASSAFGDRTAPQHF. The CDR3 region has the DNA TGTGCCAGCAGCGCCTTTGGGGACAGGACTGCGCCCCAGCATTTT.

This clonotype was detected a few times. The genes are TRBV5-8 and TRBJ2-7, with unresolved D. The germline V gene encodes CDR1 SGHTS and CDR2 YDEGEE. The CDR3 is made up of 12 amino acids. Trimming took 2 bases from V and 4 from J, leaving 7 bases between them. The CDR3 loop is CASSFQLYEQYF. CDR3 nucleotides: TGTGCCAGCAGCTTTCAACTATACGAGCAGTACTTC.

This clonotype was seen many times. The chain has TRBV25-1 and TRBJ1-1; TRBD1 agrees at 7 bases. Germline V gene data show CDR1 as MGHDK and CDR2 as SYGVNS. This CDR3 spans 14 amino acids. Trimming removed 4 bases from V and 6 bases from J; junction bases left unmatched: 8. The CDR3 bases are TGTGCCAGCAGTGGTCACAGGGGAAGGTCTGAAGCTTTCTTT. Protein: CASSGHRGRSEAFF.

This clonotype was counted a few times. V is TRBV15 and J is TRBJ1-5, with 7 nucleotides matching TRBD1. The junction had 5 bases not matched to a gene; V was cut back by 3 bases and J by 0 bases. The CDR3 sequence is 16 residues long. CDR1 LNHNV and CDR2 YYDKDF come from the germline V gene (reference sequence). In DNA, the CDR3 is TGTGCCACCAGCAGCCGGGACAGATTTAGCAATCAGCCCCAGCATTTT. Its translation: CATSSRDRFSNQPQHF.

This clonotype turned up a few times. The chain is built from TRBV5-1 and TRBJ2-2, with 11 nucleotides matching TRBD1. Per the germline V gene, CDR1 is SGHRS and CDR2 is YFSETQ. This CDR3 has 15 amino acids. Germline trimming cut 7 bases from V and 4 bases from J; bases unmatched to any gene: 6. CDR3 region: CASARTGGSTGELFF. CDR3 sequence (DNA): TGCGCCAGCGCGCGGACAGGGGGCAGCACCGGGGAGCTGTTTTTT.

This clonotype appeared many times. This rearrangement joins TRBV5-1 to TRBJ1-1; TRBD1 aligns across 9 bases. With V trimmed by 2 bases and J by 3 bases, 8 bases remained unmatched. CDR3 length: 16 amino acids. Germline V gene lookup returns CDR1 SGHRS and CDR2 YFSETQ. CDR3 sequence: CASSLKGTGIDTEAFF. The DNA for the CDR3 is TGCGCCAGCAGCTTAAAAGGGACAGGGATCGACACTGAAGCTTTCTTT.

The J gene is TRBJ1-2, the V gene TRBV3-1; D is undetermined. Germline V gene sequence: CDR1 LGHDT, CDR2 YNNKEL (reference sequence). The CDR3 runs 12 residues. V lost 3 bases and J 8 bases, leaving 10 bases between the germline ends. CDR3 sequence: CASSQGIRGYTF. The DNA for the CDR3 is TGTGCCAGCAGCCAGGGCATCCGGGGCTACACCTTC.